The 8 T cell receptor beta chains below were found in one sample sequenced in a study of OX40 agonist ivuxolimab in advanced cancers. The receptor library was made with the immunoSEQ multiplex PCR assay. This immuneACCESS table, as held by TCRdb, lists in-frame sequences with V and J called but not all clones. Of the missing ones, under half trace to an unresolved V gene in checked studies; the others have no known cause. The sample table lists roughly 89,000 clones, about 86% of them with a count of one. Around 6% of the sample belongs to the ten largest clones. The sequenced sample was CD4+ or CD8+ T cells sorted from blood, obtained in a trial of the OX40 agonist ivuxolimab. These receptors all stem from an adult with an advanced solid tumor such as melanoma, head and neck, liver or kidney cancer.

CDR3 DNA: TGTGCCAGTGCCCCCCGCTCGAGCGGGAGGGAAGGGACCCAGTACTTC. It is translated as CASAPRSSGREGTQYF. V and J are TRBV5-4 and TRBJ2-5, with TRBD2 identical over 10 bases. CDR1 SGHNT and CDR2 YYREEE come from the germline V gene (reference sequence). There are 16 residues in the CDR3. With V trimmed by 8 bases and J by 7 bases, 17 bases remained unmatched.

The chain is built from TRBV5-1 and TRBJ2-6, with D perhaps matching TRBD2 (5 bases). CDR1 is SGHRS, CDR2 YFSETQ, per germline. This CDR3 has 16 amino acids. Trimming left V 0 bases short and J 2 bases short, with 9 bases between. CDR3 region: CASSLGESTGANVLTF. CDR3 coding DNA: TGCGCCAGCAGCTTGGGGGAGAGTACTGGGGCCAACGTCCTGACTTTC.

The chain is built from TRBV6-1 and TRBJ1-6; 8 bases match TRBD1. The CDR3 length is 18 residues. The ends lost 3 bases at V and 4 bases at J; junction bases unmatched: 11. Germline V gene sequence: CDR1 MNHNS, CDR2 SASEGT. The CDR3 nucleotides are TGTGCCAGCAGTGACGTATTAACAGGGGGAGCTTATAATTCACCCCTCCACTTT. Protein sequence: CASSDVLTGGAYNSPLHF.

This sequence joins TRBV5-1 and TRBJ2-3; 7 positions match TRBD1. Looked up from germline, CDR1 is SGHRS and CDR2 is YFSETQ. The CDR3 spans 16 residues. Trimming took 0 bases from V and 0 from J; bases not matched to a gene: 4. The CDR3 coding sequence is TGCGCCAGCAGCTTGGCCTCGACAGGGAGCACAGATACGCAGTATTTT. Translated: CASSLASTGSTDTQYF.

This clone turned up a few times. This rearrangement joins TRBV6-1 to TRBJ1-6; D is possibly TRBD1 (5 bases). The germline gives CDR1 MNHNS, CDR2 SASEGT. The length of the CDR3 is 15 residues. V shed 2 bases and J shed 8 bases, with 13 bases lying between them. CDR3 in amino acids: CASSERSQGHSPLHF. CDR3 coding DNA: TGTGCCAGCAGTGAAAGGTCTCAGGGCCATTCACCCCTCCACTTT.

The chain employs TRBV7-2 and TRBJ1-5; D might be TRBD1 (6 bases). Per the germline V gene, CDR1 is SGHTA and CDR2 is FQGNSA. The CDR3 is 16 amino acids. V gave up 5 bases and J gave up 3 bases, with 17 bases separating them. This CDR3 reads CASSRASTGNNQPQHF. The CDR3 nucleotides are TGTGCCAGCAGCCGGGCCTCCACAGGGAACAATCAGCCCCAGCATTTT.

The chain employs TRBV18 and TRBJ2-3; TRBD2 matches 9 bases. This CDR3 is built from 16 residues. V dropped 0 bases and J dropped 1; count of bases not matched to a gene: 2. Per the germline V gene, CDR1 is KGHSH and CDR2 is LQKENI. The CDR3 coding sequence is TGTGCCAGCTCACCACCTGCGGGGGGGCGCACAGATACGCAGTATTTT. Residues: CASSPPAGGRTDTQYF.

This chain connects TRBV5-1 to TRBJ2-6, with D hard to call. Germline V CDR1 and CDR2: SGHRS, YFSETQ. The V end was cut by 1 base, the J end by 2 bases, with 19 bases between. The CDR3 extends over 19 amino acids. The CDR3 coding sequence is TGCGCCAGCAGCTTGCTTGGTGAGGTTTCTGGGGCTGGGGCCAACGTCCTGACTTTC. This sequence encodes CASSLLGEVSGAGANVLTF.